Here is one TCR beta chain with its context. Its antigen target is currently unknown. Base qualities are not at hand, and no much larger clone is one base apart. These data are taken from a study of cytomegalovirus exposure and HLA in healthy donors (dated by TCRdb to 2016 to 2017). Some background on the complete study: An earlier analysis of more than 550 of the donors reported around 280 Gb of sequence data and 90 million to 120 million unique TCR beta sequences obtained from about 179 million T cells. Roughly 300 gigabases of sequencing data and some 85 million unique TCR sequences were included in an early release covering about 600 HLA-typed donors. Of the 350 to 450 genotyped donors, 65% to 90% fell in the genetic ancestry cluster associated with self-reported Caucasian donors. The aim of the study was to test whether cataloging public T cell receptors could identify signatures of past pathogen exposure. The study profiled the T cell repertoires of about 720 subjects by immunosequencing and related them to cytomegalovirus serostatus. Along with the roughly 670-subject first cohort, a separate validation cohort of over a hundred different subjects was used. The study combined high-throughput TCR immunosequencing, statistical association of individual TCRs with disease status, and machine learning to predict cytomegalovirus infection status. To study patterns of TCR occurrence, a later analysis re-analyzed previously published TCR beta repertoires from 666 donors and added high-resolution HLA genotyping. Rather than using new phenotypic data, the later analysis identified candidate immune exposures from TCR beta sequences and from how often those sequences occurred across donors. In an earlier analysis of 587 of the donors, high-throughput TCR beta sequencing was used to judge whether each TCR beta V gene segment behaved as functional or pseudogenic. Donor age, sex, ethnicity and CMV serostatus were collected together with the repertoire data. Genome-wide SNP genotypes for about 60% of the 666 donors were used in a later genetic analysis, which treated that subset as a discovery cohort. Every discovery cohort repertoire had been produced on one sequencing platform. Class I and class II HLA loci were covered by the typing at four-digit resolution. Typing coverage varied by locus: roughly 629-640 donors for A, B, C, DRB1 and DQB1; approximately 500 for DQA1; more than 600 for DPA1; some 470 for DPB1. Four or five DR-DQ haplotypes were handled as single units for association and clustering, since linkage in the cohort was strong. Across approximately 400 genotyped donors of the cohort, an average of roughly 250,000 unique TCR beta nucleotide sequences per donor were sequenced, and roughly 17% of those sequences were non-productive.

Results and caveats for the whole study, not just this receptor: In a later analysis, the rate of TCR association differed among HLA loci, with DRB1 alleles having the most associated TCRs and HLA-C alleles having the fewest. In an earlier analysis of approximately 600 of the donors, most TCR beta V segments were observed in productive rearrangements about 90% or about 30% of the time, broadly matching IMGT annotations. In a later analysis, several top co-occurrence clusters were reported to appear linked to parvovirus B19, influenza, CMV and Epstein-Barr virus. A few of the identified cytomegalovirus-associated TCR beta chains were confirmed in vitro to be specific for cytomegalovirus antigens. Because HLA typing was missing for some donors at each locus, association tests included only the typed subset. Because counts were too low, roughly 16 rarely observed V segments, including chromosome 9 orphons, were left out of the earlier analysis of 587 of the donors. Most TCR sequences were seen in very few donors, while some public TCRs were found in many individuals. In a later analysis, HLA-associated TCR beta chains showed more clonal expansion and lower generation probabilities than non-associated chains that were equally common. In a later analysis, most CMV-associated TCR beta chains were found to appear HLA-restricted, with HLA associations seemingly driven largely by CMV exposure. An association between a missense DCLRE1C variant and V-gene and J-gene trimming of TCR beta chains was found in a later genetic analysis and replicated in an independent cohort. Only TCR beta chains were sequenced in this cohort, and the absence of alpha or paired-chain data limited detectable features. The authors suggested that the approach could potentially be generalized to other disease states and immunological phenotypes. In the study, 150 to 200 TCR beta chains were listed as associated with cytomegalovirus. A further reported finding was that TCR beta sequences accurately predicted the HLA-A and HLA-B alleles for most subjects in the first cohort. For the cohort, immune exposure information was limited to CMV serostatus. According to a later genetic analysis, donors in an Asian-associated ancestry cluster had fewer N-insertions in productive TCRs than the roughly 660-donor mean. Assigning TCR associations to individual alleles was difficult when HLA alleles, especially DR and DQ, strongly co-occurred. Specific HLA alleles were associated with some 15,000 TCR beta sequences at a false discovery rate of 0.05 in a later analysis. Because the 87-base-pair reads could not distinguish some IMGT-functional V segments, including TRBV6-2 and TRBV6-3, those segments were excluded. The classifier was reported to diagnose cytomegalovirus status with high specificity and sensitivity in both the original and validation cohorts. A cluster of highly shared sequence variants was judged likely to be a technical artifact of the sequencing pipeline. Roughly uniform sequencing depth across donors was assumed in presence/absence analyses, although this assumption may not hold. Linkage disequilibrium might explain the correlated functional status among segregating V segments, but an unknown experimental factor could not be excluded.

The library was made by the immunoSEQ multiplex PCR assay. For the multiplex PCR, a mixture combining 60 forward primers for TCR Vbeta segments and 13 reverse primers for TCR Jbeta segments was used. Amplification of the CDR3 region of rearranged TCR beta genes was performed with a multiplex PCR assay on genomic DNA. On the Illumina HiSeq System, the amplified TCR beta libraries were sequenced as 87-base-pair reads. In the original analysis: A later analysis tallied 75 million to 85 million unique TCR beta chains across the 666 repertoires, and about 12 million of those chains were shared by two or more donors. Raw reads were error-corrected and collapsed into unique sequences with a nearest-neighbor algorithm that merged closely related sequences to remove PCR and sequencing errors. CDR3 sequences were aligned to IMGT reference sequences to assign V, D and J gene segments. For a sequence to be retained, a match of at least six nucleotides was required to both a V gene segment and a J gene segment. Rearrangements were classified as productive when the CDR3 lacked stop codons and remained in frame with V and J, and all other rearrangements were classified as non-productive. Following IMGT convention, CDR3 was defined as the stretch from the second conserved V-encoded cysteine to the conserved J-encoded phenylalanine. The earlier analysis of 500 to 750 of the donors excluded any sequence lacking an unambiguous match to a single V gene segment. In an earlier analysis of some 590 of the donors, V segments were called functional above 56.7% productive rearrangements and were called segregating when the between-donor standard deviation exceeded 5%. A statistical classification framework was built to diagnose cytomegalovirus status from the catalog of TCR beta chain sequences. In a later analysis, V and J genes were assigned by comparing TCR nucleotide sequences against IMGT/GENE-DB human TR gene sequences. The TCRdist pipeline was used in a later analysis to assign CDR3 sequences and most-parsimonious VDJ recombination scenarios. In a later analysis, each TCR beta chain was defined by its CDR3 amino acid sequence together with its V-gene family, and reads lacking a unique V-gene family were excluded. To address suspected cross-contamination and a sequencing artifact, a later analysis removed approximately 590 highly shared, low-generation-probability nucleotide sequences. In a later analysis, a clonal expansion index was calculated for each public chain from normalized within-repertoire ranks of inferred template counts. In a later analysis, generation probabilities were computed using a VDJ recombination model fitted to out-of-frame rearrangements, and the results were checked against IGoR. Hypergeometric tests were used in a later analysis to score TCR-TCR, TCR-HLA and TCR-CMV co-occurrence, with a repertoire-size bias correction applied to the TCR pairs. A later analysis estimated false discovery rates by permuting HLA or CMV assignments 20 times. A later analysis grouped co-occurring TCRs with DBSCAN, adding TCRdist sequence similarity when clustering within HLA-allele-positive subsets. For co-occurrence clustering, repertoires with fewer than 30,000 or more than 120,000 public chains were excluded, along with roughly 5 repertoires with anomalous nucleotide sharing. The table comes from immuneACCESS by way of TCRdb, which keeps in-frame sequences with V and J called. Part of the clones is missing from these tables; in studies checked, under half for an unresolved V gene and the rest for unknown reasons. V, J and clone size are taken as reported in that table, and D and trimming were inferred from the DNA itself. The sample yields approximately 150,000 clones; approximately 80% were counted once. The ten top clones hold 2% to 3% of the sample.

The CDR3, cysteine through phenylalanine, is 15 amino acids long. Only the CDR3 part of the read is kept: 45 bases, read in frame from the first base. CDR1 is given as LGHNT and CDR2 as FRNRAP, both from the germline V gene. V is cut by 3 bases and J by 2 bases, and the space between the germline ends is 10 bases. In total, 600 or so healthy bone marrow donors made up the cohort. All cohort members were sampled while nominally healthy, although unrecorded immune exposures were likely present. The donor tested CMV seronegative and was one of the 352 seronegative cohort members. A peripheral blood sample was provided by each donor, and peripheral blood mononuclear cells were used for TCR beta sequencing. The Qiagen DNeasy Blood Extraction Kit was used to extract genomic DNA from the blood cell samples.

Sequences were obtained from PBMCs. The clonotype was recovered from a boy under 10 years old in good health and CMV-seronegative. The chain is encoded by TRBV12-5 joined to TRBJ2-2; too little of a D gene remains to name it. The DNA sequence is TGTGCTAGTGGTTTTGGCAGGATAAACACCGGGGAGCTGTTTTTT. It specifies CASGFGRINTGELFF. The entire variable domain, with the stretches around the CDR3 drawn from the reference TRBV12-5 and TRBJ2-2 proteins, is DARVTQTPRHKVTEMGQEVTMRCQPILGHNTVFWYRQTMMQGLELLAYFRNRAPLDDSGMPKDRFSAEMPDATLATLKIQPSEPRDSAVYFCASGFGRINTGELFFGEGSRLTVL.